This section outlines one T cell receptor (beta chain) sequence together with its context. The V gene's germline CDR1 is GTSNPN and CDR2 SVGIG (reference sequence). Trimming cost V 6 bases and J 4 bases; bases outside gene matches: 5. The CDR3 has 12 amino acids. These data are taken from a study of cytomegalovirus exposure and HLA in healthy donors. Produced via immunoSEQ multiplex PCR; TCRdb's table is partial and in-frame only. The data hold approximately 170,000 clones, with around 90% observed a single time. The TCR originated in a woman aged 18-29 years in good health and CMV-seropositive. The specimen was PBMCs. The chain links TRBV30 to TRBJ1-2, with 7 bases fitting TRBD1. Written as DNA, the CDR3 is TGTGCCTGCCCGGGGACAGCCTATGGCTACACCTTC. The encoded protein is CACPGTAYGYTF.